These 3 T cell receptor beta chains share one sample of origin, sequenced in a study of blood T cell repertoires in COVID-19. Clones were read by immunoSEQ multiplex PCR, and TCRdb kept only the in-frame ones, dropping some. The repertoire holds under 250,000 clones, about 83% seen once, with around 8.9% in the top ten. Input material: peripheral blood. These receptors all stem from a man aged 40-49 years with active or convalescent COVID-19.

Here the CDR3 DNA reads TGTGCCAGCAGCCCGGTCTCCGCTAGCACAGATACGCAGTATTTT. It is translated as CASSPVSASTDTQYF. V is TRBV25-1 and J is TRBJ2-3; D call uncertain. Germline CDR1 is MGHDK and CDR2 is SYGVNS. The V end lost 6 bases, the J end lost 0 bases, and 13 bases lay between the germline ends. The CDR3 has 15 residues.

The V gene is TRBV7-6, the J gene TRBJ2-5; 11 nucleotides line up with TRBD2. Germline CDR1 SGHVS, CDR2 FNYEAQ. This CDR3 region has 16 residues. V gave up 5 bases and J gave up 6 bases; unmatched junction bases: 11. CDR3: CASSVSSGGPRQTQYF. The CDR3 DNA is TGTGCCAGCAGCGTATCTAGCGGGGGGCCCCGACAGACCCAGTACTTC.

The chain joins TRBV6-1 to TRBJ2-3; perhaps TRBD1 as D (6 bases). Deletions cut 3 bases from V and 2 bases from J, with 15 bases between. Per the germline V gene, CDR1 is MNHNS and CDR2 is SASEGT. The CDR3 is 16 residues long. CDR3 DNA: TGTGCCAGCAGTGACCCCCGGGGACAAGTCACAGATACGCAGTATTTT. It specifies CASSDPRGQVTDTQYF.